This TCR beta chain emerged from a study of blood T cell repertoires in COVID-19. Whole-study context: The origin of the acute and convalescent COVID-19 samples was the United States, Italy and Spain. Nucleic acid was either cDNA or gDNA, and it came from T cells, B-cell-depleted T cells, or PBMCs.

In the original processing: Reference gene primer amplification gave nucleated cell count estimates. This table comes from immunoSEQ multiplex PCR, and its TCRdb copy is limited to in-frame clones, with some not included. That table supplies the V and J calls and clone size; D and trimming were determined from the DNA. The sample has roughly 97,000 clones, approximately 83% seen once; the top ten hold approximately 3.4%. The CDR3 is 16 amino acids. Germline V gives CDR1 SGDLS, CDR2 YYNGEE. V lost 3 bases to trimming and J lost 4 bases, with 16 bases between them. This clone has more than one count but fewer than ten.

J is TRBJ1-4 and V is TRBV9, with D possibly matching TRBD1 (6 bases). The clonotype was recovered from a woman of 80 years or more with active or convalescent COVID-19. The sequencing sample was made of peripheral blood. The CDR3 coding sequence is TGTGCCAGCAGCGCTGGGCTCCGGACAGATAATGAAAAACTGTTTTTT. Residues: CASSAGLRTDNEKLFF.